The 16 T cell receptor beta chains reported below all come from one sample, sequenced in a study of blood T cell repertoires in COVID-19. The table came from immunoSEQ multiplex PCR; TCRdb's copy has only in-frame clones and leaves some out. The table shows over 50,000 clones, with over 75% occurring only once. The material sequenced was peripheral blood. The receptors shown here come from a man aged 45-60 years with active COVID-19.

CDR3 residues: CASREGGRNTEAFF. The DNA of the CDR3 is TGTGCCAGCAGGGAGGGGGGGCGGAACACTGAAGCTTTCTTT. The V call is TRBV5-6, the J call TRBJ1-1, with D possibly being TRBD1 (6 bases). CDR1 SGHDT and CDR2 YYEEEE come from the germline V gene. The CDR3 is 14 residues long. Trimming left V 5 bases short and J 1 base short, with 12 bases between.

The chain couples TRBV2 to TRBJ1-5, with 8 bases matching TRBD1. This CDR3 contains 14 residues. The trim removed 8 bases at V and 6 bases at J, leaving 9 bases unmatched. From germline, CDR1 is SNHLY and CDR2 FYNNEI. The CDR3 region has the DNA TGTGCCAGCCAAACGGACAGGGTGGGTCAGCCCCAGCATTTT. Translation: CASQTDRVGQPQHF. Full variable domain (outside the CDR3, taken from reference TRBV2 and TRBJ1-5): EPEVTQTPSHQVTQMGQEVILRCVPISNHLYFYWYRQILGQKVEFLVSFYNNEISEKSEIFDDQFSVERPDGSNFTLKIRSTKLEDSAMYFCASQTDRVGQPQHFGDGTRLSIL.

This clone is a singleton in its sample. The chain joins TRBV12-3 or TRBV12-4 to TRBJ1-1; perhaps TRBD1 as D (6 bases). V gave up 7 bases and J gave up 1 base, with 10 bases separating them. The CDR3 has 13 residues. CDR3 amino acids: CASIEQGNTEAFF. DNA of the CDR3: TGTGCCAGCATCGAACAGGGGAACACTGAAGCTTTCTTT.

The chain employs TRBV20-1 and TRBJ2-5, with D tentatively TRBD1 (6 bases). Germline CDR1 DFQATT, CDR2 SNEGSKA (reference sequence). CDR3 length: 10 amino acids. The CDR3 is CGLTGQTQYF. CDR3 nucleotide sequence: TGCGGTTTGACAGGACAGACCCAGTACTTC.

This clone has more than one count but fewer than ten. CDR3: CASSQPLGYTF. The CDR3 coding sequence is TGCGCCAGCAGCCAACCCCTAGGCTACACCTTC. This chain joins TRBV4-1 and TRBJ1-2; D gene ambiguous. Trimming left V 2 bases short and J 8 bases short, with 6 bases between. This CDR3 is built from 11 residues. Germline V gives CDR1 MGHRA, CDR2 YSYEKL.

This chain links TRBV7-3 with TRBJ2-1; D might be TRBD2 (6 bases). The CDR3 totals 15 residues. Germline assignment: CDR1 SGHTA and CDR2 FQGTGA. V was shortened by 4 bases and J by 3 bases, with 13 bases between the two germline ends. CDR3 coding DNA: TGTGCCAGCAGCTCTGGGGGGTCCCACTACAATGAGCAGTTCTTC. Translated: CASSSGGSHYNEQFF.

The chain carries TRBV19 and TRBJ1-5; D uncertain. Germline V gives CDR1 LNHDA, CDR2 SQIVND (reference sequence). The CDR3 extends over 12 amino acids. With 2 bases removed from V and 4 bases from J, the gap between germline ends came to 3 bases. CDR3 nucleotide sequence: TGTGCCAGTAGTATACGGAATCAGCCCCAGCATTTT. Translation gives CASSIRNQPQHF.

This clone was recorded once. The genes are TRBV5-1 and TRBJ2-5, with D perhaps matching TRBD2 (6 bases). Germline V gives CDR1 SGHRS, CDR2 YFSETQ. With 3 bases removed from V and 4 bases from J, the gap between germline ends came to 16 bases. The CDR3 contains 15 residues. The CDR3 DNA sequence: TGCGCCAGCAGCTGGCCCGGCGGGGCGGGAGAGACCCAGTACTTC. It specifies CASSWPGGAGETQYF.

This clone has only one observation. V usage is TRBV27 and J usage is TRBJ1-2, with 9 positions matching TRBD1. The CDR3 runs to 14 residues. V gave up 6 bases and J gave up 7 bases; unmatched junction bases: 9. Germline V lookup: CDR1 MNHEY, CDR2 SMNVEV (reference sequence). CDR3 sequence: CASSADQTGGGYTF. CDR3 coding DNA: TGTGCCAGCAGCGCAGATCAGACAGGGGGTGGCTACACCTTC.

The rearrangement links TRBV4-3 to TRBJ1-1, with no clear D. CDR1 LGHNA and CDR2 YSLEER come from the germline V gene. This CDR3 has 13 residues. The V gene lost 1 base and the J gene lost 4 bases, with 7 bases spanning the gap. CDR3 bases: TGCGCCAGCAGCCAAGCTCGCGGCACTGAAGCTTTCTTT. It yields the protein CASSQARGTEAFF.

This clone appeared a few times. The chain recombines TRBV6-2 or TRBV6-3 with TRBJ2-7; the D gene is possibly TRBD2 (5 bases). In germline, CDR1 is MNHEY, CDR2 SVGEGT. This CDR3 spans 15 amino acids. Trimming stripped 2 bases from V and 5 bases from J, with 16 bases between. CDR3 in amino acids: CASSYPRPGGHEQYF. In DNA, the CDR3 is TGTGCCAGCAGTTACCCCCGACCAGGAGGCCACGAGCAGTACTTC.

With respect to this clone: This CDR3 is also generated by other DNA sequences in the sample. The chain links TRBV25-1 to TRBJ1-3; D gene ambiguous. V was pared by 5 bases and J by 0 bases, with 11 bases between. The CDR3 contains 15 residues. Per germline, CDR1 MGHDK and CDR2 SYGVNS. CDR3 sequence: CASSTPGGSGNTIYF. DNA of the CDR3: TGTGCCAGCAGTACCCCGGGAGGCTCTGGAAACACCATATATTTT.

J is TRBJ2-7 and V is TRBV7-2; possible D gene TRBD2, 5 bases. Germline V gene data show CDR1 as SGHTA and CDR2 as FQGNSA. CDR3 size: 14 residues. The V end lost 5 bases, the J end lost 0 bases, and 11 bases lay between the germline ends. DNA for the CDR3: TGTGCCAGCAGCCCGGGGATTGTCTCCTACGAGCAGTACTTC. As protein: CASSPGIVSYEQYF.

The chain recombines TRBV7-2 with TRBJ2-3, with TRBD2 matching over 9 bases. Germline assignment: CDR1 SGHTA and CDR2 FQGNSA. CDR3 length: 17 residues. Losses at the gene ends were 4 bases for V and 1 base for J; bases not matched to a gene: 9. CDR3 coding DNA: TGTGCCAGCAGCTCTCATAGCGGGGGAGGGGGCACAGATACGCAGTATTTT. It is translated as CASSSHSGGGGTDTQYF.

The J gene is TRBJ1-2, the V gene TRBV27; D remains ambiguous. V lost 3 bases and J 7 bases, leaving 12 bases between the germline ends. The CDR3 contains 13 residues. In germline, CDR1 is MNHEY, CDR2 SMNVEV (reference sequence). CDR3 protein: CASSFGGLFGYTF. CDR3 nucleotide sequence: TGTGCCAGCAGTTTCGGAGGGTTATTTGGCTACACCTTC.

This chain links TRBV2 with TRBJ2-5; tentative D call: TRBD1 (6 bases). Trimming cost V 6 bases and J 2 bases, with 13 bases left between them. Germline assignment: CDR1 SNHLY and CDR2 FYNNEI. The CDR3 runs to 14 residues. The CDR3 nucleotides are TGTGCCAGCAGAAACAGGGTGGGTCAAGAGACCCAGTACTTC. Protein: CASRNRVGQETQYF.